The 2 T cell receptor beta chains below come from one sample, sequenced in a study of cytomegalovirus exposure and HLA in healthy donors. Sequencing used immunoSEQ multiplex PCR; TCRdb keeps in-frame clones, though not all of them. The sample includes about 84,000 clones, just over 90% of them seen just once. The sample consisted of PBMCs. The receptors stem from a young man in good health and CMV-seronegative.

V is TRBV7-9 and J is TRBJ1-1; D might be TRBD1 (6 bases). Germline CDR1 reads SEHNR; CDR2 reads FQNEAQ (reference sequence). The CDR3 contains 14 residues. Trimming removed 7 bases at V and 5 bases at J, with 17 bases between. CDR3 in amino acids: CASTADIQGTEAFF. The CDR3 DNA sequence: TGTGCCAGCACCGCGGACATCCAGGGGACTGAAGCTTTCTTT.

The rearrangement uses TRBV9 and TRBJ1-1; 8 nucleotides align to TRBD1. The CDR3 covers 15 residues. Germline lookup yields CDR1 SGDLS and CDR2 YYNGEE. The V segment lost 3 bases and the J segment 5 bases; nucleotides outside the gene matches: 9. CDR3 nucleotides: TGTGCCAGCAGCGCGACAGGGGTGGGGGGAACTGAAGCTTTCTTT. This gives the protein CASSATGVGGTEAFF.